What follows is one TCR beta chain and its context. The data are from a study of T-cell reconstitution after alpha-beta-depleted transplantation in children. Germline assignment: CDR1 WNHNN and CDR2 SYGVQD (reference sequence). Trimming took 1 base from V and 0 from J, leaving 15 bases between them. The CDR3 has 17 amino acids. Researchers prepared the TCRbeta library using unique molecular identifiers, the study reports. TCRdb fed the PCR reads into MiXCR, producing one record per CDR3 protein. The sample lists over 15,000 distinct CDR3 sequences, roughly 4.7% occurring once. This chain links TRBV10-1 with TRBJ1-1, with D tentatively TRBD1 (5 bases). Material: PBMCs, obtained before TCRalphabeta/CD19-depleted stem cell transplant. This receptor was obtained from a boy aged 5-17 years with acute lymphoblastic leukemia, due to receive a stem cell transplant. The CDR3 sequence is CASSEWKRGAMNTEAFF. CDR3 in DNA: TGCGCCAGCAGTGAGTGGAAACGTGGGGCGATGAACACTGAAGCTTTCTTT.